The present TCR beta chain was sequenced within a study of shared clonotypes between healthy human individuals. Germline loops: CDR1 KGHSH, CDR2 LQKENI. The CDR3 sequence is 12 residues long. Trimming left V 4 bases short and J 5 bases short, with 9 bases between. The assay was immunoSEQ multiplex PCR, and TCRdb's table has in-frame clones only and misses some. The sample has about 960,000 clones, 76% seen once. The sequence was collected from a man aged 18 to 30 in good health. Specimen: memory CD4+ T cells sorted from blood. Subset defined: CD45RA-negative fraction. V gene TRBV18 combines with J gene TRBJ2-7, with D uncertain. The CDR3 DNA follows: TGTGCCAGCTCACAGGGTTTCGACGAGCAGTACTTC. As protein: CASSQGFDEQYF.